The source of this T cell receptor (beta chain) is a study of T cells in localized non-small cell lung cancer. In this sample, this clone turned up once. The antigen remains unidentified. The table came from immunoSEQ multiplex PCR; TCRdb's copy has only in-frame clones and leaves some out. The sample comprises about 70,000 clones, about 81% of which are singletons, and approximately 1.3% rests with the top ten. The CDR3 sequence is 16 residues long. The V gene lost 0 bases and the J gene lost 5 bases, with 13 bases spanning the gap. Germline assignment: CDR1 SEHNR and CDR2 FQNEAQ (reference sequence). Study-level points and caveats: Among the top 100 tumor clones, a median around 57 appeared in adjacent lung. Owing to sequencing of a solitary tumor region, heterogeneity cannot be discounted. Blood T cell density predicted longer survival; adjacent-lung clonality, shorter. In uninvolved adjacent lung, T cell clonality reached its highest value, exceeding tumor.

The rearrangement links TRBV7-9 to TRBJ2-2; TRBD2 is a possible D gene (5 bases). The input for sequencing was peripheral blood, taken before any cancer treatment. The TCR was taken from a female donor of 60 years or more with stage I lung adenocarcinoma. The CDR3 protein is CASSLAGSSKTGELFF. The CDR3 nucleotides are TGTGCCAGCAGCTTAGCGGGGAGCTCCAAGACCGGGGAGCTGTTTTTT.